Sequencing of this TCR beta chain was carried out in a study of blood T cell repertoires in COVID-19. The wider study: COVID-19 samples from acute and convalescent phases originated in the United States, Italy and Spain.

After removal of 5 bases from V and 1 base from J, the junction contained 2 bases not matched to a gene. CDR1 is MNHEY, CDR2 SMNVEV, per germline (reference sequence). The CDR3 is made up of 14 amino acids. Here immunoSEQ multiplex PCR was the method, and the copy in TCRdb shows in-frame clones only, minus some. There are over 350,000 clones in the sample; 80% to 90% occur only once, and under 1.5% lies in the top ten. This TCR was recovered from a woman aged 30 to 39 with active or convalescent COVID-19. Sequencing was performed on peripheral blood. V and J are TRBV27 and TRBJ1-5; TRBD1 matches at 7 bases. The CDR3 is CASSTGQSNQPQHF. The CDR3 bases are TGTGCCAGCAGTACGGGACAGAGCAATCAGCCCCAGCATTTT.